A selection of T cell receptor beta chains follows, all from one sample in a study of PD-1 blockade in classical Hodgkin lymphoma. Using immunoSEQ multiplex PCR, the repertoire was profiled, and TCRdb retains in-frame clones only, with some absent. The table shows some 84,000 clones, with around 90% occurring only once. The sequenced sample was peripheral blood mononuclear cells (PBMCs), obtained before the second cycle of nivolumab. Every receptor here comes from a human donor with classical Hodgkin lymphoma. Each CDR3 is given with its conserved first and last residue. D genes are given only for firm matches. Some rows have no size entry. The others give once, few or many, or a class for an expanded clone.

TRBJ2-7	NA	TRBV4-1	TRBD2	TGCGCCAGCAGCCAATTCGGCAGCGGGAGCTCCTACGAGCAGTACTTC	CASSQFGSGSSYEQYF
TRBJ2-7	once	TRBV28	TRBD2	TGTGCCAGCAGCCGAGCGGGGGTCAAGGAGCAGTACTTC	CASSRAGVKEQYF
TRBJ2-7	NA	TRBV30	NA	TGTGCCTGGAATAGACCCAACTACGAGCAGTACTTC	CAWNRPNYEQYF
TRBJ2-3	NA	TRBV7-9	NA	TGTGCCAGCAGTCGGGACTTTGTTATTCCGCAGTATTTT	CASSRDFVIPQYF
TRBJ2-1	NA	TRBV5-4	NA	TGTGCCAGCAGCTTGAAGGTGGGCGGGATTGGGAATGAGCAGTTCTTC	CASSLKVGGIGNEQFF
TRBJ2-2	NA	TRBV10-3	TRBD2	TGTGCCATCAAACCTAGCGGGAGCTCTTTGATCGGGGAGCTGTTTTTT	CAIKPSGSSLIGELFF
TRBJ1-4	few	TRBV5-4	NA	TGTGCCAGCAGCTCATACCGGGCAACTAATGAAAAACTGTTTTTT	CASSSYRATNEKLFF
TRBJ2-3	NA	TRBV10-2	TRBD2	TGCGCCAGCAGCCGGCTAGCGGGAGTGGAAGATACGCAGTATTTT	CASSRLAGVEDTQYF
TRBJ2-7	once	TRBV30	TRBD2	TGTGCCACCGATTTAGCGGGGAGCTACGAGCAGTACTTC	CATDLAGSYEQYF
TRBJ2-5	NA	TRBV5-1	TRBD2	TGCGCCAGCAGCTTGGGACTAGCGGGAGGAGTAGAAGAGACCCAGTACTTC	CASSLGLAGGVEETQYF
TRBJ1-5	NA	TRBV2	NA	TGTGCCAGCAGTGCGCAGGACAATCAGCCCCAGCATTTT	CASSAQDNQPQHF
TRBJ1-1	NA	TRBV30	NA	TGTGCCTGGAGCCTCAGGGGTAACACTGAAGCTTTCTTT	CAWSLRGNTEAFF
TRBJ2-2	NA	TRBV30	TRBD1	TGTGCCTGGCGACGAGGCGGGACAGGGAGGTTCGGGGAGCTGTTTTTT	CAWRRGGTGRFGELFF
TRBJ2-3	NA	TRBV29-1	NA	TGCAGCGTTGACCCGCTATCTAGGGGCACAGATACGCAGTATTTT	CSVDPLSRGTDTQYF
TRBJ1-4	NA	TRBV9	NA	TGTGCCAGCAGCCCCTCTCTCGGGGTAACTAATGAAAAACTGTTTTTT	CASSPSLGVTNEKLFF
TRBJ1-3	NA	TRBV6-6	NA	TGTGCCAGCACCGACATGACAGGCGGCGGCAACACCATATATTTT	CASTDMTGGGNTIYF
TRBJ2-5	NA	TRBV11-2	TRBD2	TGTGCCAGCAGCTTAGCCCGGACTAGCGGGAGTTTAGAGACCCAGTACTTC	CASSLARTSGSLETQYF
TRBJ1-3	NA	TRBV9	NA	TGTGCCAGCAGCGTGCAGGGGCGCGAAAACACCATATATTTT	CASSVQGRENTIYF
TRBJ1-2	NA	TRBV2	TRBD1	TGTGCCACCGGGACAGTTAACTATGGCTACACCTTC	CATGTVNYGYTF
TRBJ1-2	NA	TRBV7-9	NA	TGTGCCAGCAGCTTAGCTGGAGGAGGACTAAACTATGGCTACACCTTC	CASSLAGGGLNYGYTF
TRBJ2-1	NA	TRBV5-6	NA	TGTGCCACCCGGGGCGGATCTAAGTACAATGAGCAGTTCTTC	CATRGGSKYNEQFF
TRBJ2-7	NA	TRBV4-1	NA	TGCGCCAGCAGCCCGCTGACAAACGGAGGTAGGAGCTACGAGCAGTACTTC	CASSPLTNGGRSYEQYF
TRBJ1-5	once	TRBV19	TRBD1	TGTGCCAGTACCGTCAGGGGGCAAGGCAATCAGCCCCAGCATTTT	CASTVRGQGNQPQHF
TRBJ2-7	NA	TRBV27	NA	TGTGCCAGCAGCCGGATCGAACCCTCCTACGAGCAGTACTTC	CASSRIEPSYEQYF
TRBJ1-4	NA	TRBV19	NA	TGTGCCAGTAGGGTATCGGGCAGACTCAATGAAAAACTGTTTTTT	CASRVSGRLNEKLFF
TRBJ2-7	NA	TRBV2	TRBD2	TGTGCCAGCAGTAACGGACTAGCGGGGACCCTTTTC	CASSNGLAGTLF
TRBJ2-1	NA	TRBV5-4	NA	TGTGCCAGCAGCTTGGGTTTTGGTAGCGGAAGATTTAATGAGCAGTTCTTC	CASSLGFGSGRFNEQFF
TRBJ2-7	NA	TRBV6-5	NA	TGTGCCAGCAGTTATTTGTACGAGCAGTACTTC	CASSYLYEQYF
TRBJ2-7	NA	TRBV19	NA	TGTGCCAGTAGTATCAAGAGGGCAGGAGCCTCCTACGAGCAGTACTTC	CASSIKRAGASYEQYF
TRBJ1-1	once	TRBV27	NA	TGTGCCAGCAGTTTATATAGTAGAAACTCGGGCCCGAACACTGAAGCTTTCTTT	CASSLYSRNSGPNTEAFF
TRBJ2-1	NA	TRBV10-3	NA	TGTGCCATCAGTGAGGGACAAAAGACGAGCAATGAGCAGTTCTTC	CAISEGQKTSNEQFF
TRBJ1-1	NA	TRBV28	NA	TGTGCCAGCAGTTTAGATCAGGCGGGGACTGAAGCTTTCTTT	CASSLDQAGTEAFF
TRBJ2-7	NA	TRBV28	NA	TGTGCCAGCAGTTTAGACGGGATCTACGAGCAGTACTTC	CASSLDGIYEQYF
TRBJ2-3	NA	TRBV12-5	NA	TGTGCTAGTGGTTTGGTACAGACAGGAGCCACAGATACGCAGTATTTT	CASGLVQTGATDTQYF
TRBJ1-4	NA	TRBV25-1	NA	TGTGCCAGCAGTGCTTACAGGGCCCCTGCAACTAATGAAAAACTGTTTTTT	CASSAYRAPATNEKLFF
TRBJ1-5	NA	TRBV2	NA	TGTGCCAGCTCCCCAGGGTATAGCAATCAGCCCCAGCATTTT	CASSPGYSNQPQHF
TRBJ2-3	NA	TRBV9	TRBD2	TGTGCCAGCAGCGTGCAAACTAGCGGGAGATCGACAGATACGCAGTATTTT	CASSVQTSGRSTDTQYF
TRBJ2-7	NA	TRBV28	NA	TGTGCCAGCAGGGCCGTGGGGGCTTCCTACGAGCAGTACTTC	CASRAVGASYEQYF
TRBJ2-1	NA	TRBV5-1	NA	TGCGCCAGCAGCCTGCTCGTTAGTGAAGGATCCTACAATGAGCAGTTCTTC	CASSLLVSEGSYNEQFF
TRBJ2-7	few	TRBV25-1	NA	TGTGCCAGCAATTCCCCCTACGAGCAGTACTTC	CASNSPYEQYF
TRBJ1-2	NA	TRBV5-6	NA	TGTGCCAGCAGCCCACAGAACTACTATGGCTACACCTTC	CASSPQNYYGYTF
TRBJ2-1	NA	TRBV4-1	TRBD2	TGCGCCAGCAGCCCTACTAGCGATGGTGAGCAGTTCTTC	CASSPTSDGEQFF
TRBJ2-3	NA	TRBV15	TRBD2	TGTGCCACCAGCAGATACTTCGGGGGGACTGACACAGATACGCAGTATTTT	CATSRYFGGTDTDTQYF
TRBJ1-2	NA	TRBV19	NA	TGTGCCAGTAGTATGGCCTCCCATAACTATGGCTACACCTTC	CASSMASHNYGYTF
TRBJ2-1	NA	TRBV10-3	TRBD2	TGTGCCATCAGGCCTAGCGGGAGGGCCGACTTTGAGCAGTTCTTC	CAIRPSGRADFEQFF
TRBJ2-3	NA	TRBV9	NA	TGTGCCAGCAGCGTAGGGGGAAGTAGCACAGATACGCAGTATTTT	CASSVGGSSTDTQYF
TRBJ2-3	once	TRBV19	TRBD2	TGTGCCAGTAGTATCGTCCTAGCGGGAACGGGCACAGATACGCAGTATTTT	CASSIVLAGTGTDTQYF
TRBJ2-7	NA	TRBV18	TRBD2	TGTGCCAGCTCACCCCAAAGCGGGAGAAAGCCCTACGAGCAGTACTTC	CASSPQSGRKPYEQYF
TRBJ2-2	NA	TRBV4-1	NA	TGCGCCAGCAGCCAAGATTACCCGGGGCGGAACACCGGGGAGCTGTTTTTT	CASSQDYPGRNTGELFF
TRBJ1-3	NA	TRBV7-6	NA	TGTGCCAGCAGCTTATCGCAGGGTCCTGGAAACACCATATATTTT	CASSLSQGPGNTIYF
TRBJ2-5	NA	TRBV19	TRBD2	TGTGCCAGTAGTATCTTGGGACTAGCGGCCCAAGAGACCCAGTACTTC	CASSILGLAAQETQYF
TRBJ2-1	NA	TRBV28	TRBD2	TGTGCCAGCAGCGACGGTCCGGGACTAGCGGGAGTACTTGAGCAGTTCTTC	CASSDGPGLAGVLEQFF
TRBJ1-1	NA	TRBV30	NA	TGTGCCTGGAGTAAGACAGGGAACACTGAAGCTTTCTTT	CAWSKTGNTEAFF
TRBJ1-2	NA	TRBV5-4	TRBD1	TGTGCCAGCAGCCGGGACAGGGACTATGGCTACACCTTC	CASSRDRDYGYTF
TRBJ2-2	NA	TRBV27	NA	TGTGCCAGCAGTTTCGAGCCCATTACCGGGGAGCTGTTTTTT	CASSFEPITGELFF
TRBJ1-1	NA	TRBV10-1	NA	TGCGCCAGCAGGGGAGTGGGGGACACTGAAGCTTTCTTT	CASRGVGDTEAFF
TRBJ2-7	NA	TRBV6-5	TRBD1	TGTGCCAGCAGTTCCCGGACAGGGGCCTACGAGCAGTACTTC	CASSSRTGAYEQYF
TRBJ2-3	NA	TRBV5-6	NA	TGTGCCAGCAGCTCCGGGGCTAGTGATACGCAGTATTTT	CASSSGASDTQYF
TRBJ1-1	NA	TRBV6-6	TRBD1	TGTGCCAGCAGCCGAGTAGGACAGGGATCGCCTGAAGCTTTCTTT	CASSRVGQGSPEAFF